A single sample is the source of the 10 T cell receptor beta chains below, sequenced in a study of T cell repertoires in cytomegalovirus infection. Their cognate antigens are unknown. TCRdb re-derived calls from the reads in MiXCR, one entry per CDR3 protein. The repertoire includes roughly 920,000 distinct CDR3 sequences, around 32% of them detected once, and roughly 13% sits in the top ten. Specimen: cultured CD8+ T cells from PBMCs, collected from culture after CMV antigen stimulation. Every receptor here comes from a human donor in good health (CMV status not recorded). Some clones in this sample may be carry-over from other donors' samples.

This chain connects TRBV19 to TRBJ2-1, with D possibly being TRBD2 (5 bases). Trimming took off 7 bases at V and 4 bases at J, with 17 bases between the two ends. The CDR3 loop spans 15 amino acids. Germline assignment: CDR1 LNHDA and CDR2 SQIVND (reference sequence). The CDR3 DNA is TGTGCCAGTAACGCAGGTGGGAGCCCTTACAATGAGCAGTTCTTC. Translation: CASNAGGSPYNEQFF.

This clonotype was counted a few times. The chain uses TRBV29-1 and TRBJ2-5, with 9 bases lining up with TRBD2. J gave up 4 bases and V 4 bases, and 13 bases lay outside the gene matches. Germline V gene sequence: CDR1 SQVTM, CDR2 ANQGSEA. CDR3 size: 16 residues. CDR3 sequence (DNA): TGCAGCGTTGTGCCTAGCGGGGACAAGTATGGAGAGACCCAGTACTTC. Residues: CSVVPSGDKYGETQYF. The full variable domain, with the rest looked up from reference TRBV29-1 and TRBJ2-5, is SAVISQKPSRDICQRGTSLTIQCQVDSQVTMMFWYRQQPGQSLTLIATANQGSEATYESGFVIDKFPISRPNLTFSTLTVSNMSPEDSSIYLCSVVPSGDKYGETQYFGPGTRLLVL.

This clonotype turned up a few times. The CDR3 nucleotides are TGTGCCAGCAGCGTAGCCCGGGGGGTGAACACTGAAGCTTTCTTT. This codes for CASSVARGVNTEAFF. This chain joins TRBV9 and TRBJ1-1; D is possibly TRBD1 (5 bases). This CDR3 region has 15 residues. The germline gives CDR1 SGDLS, CDR2 YYNGEE. Trimming pared 0 bases from V and 0 bases from J, leaving 9 bases between.

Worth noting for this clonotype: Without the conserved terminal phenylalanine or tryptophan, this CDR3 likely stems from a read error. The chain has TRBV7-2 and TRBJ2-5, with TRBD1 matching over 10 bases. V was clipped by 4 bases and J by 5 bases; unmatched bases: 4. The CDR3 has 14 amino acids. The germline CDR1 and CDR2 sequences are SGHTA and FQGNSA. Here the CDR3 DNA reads TGTGCCAGCAGCTCGGACAGGGGGACCGAGACCCAGTACTAC. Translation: CASSSDRGTETQYY.

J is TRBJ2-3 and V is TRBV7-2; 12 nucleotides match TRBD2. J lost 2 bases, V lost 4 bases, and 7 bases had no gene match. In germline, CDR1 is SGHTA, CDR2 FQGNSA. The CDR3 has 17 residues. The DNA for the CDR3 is TGTGCCAGCAGCTCAGGAGGGACTAGCGGGTTCACAGATACGCAGTATTTT. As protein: CASSSGGTSGFTDTQYF.

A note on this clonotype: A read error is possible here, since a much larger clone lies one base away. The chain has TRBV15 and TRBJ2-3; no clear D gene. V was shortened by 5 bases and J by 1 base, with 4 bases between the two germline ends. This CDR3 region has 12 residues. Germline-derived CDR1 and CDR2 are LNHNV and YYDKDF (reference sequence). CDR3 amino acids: CATSVGTDTQYF. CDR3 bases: TGTGCCACCAGCGTCGGCACAGATACGCAGTATTTT.

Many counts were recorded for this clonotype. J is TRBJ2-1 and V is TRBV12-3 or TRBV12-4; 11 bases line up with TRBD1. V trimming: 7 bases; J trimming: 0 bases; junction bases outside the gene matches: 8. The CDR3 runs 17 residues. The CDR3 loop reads CASTSGTGGSSYNEQFF. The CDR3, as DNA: TGTGCCAGCACCTCCGGGACAGGGGGATCCTCCTACAATGAGCAGTTCTTC.

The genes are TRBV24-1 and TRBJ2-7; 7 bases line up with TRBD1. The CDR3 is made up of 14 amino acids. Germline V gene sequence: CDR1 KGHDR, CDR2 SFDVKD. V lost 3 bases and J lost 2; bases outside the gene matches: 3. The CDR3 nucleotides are TGTGCCACCAGTGATCGGGACAGAACCTACGAGCAGTACGTC. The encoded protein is CATSDRDRTYEQYV.

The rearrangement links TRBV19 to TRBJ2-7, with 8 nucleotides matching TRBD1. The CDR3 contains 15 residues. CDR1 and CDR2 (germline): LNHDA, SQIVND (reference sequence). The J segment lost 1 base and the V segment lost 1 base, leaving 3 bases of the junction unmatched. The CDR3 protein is CASSIGRGPSYEQYF. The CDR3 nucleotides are TGTGCCAGTAGTATAGGCAGGGGGCCTTCCTACGAGCAGTACTTC.

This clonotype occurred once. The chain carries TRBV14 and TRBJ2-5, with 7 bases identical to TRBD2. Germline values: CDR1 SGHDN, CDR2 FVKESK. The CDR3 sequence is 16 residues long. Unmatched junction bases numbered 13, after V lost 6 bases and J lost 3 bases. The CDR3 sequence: CASSRRTSASKETQYF. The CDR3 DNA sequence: TGTGCCAGCAGTCGCCGAACTAGCGCATCGAAAGAGACCCAGTACTTC.